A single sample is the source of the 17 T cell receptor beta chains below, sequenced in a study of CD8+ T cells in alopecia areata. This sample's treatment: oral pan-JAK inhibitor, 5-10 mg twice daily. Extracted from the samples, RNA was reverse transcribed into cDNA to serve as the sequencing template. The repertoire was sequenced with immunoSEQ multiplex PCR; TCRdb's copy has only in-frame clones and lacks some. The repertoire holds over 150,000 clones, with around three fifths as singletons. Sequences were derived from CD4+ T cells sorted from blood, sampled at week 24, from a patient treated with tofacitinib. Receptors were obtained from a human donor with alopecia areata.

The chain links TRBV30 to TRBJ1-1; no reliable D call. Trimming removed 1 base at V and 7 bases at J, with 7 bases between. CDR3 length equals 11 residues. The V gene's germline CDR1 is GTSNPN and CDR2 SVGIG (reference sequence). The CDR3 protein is CAWSEQFEAFF. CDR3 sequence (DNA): TGTGCCTGGAGTGAACAGTTTGAAGCTTTCTTT.

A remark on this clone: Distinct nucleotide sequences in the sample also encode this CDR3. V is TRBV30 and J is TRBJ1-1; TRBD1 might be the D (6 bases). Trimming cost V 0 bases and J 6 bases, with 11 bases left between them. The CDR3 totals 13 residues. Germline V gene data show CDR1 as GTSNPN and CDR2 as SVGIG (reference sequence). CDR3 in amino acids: CAWSVLGGSEAFF. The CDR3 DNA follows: TGTGCCTGGAGTGTACTGGGGGGCTCTGAAGCTTTCTTT.

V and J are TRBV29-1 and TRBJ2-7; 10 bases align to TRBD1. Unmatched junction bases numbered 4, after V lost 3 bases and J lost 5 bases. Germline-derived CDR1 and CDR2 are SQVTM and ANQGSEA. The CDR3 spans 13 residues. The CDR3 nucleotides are TGCAGCGTTGATGGGACAGGGGTTCACGAGCAGTACTTC. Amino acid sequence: CSVDGTGVHEQYF.

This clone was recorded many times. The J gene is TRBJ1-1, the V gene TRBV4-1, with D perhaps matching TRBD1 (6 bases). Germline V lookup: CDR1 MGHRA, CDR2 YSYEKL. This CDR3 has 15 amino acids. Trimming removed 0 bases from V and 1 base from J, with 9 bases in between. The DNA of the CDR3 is TGCGCCAGCAGCCAAGAGGGGGCCCAGAACACTGAAGCTTTCTTT. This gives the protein CASSQEGAQNTEAFF.

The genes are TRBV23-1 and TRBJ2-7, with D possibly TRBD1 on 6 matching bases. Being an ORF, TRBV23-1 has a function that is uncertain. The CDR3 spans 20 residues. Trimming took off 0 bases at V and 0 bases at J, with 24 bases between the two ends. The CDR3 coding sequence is TGCGCCAGCAGTCAATCAGGGCCGCCCATCAGGGGCCGTATCTCCTACGAGCAGTACTTC. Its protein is CASSQSGPPIRGRISYEQYF.

The CDR3 sequence: CSVETWTSGGTSTDEQFF. The CDR3 nucleotides are TGCAGCGTTGAAACCTGGACTAGCGGGGGGACTTCTACGGATGAGCAGTTCTTC. The gene calls are TRBV29-1 and TRBJ2-1; 14 bases are a match to TRBD2. Losses at the gene ends were 2 bases for V and 8 bases for J; bases not matched to a gene: 14. This CDR3 has 18 residues. Germline V gives CDR1 SQVTM, CDR2 ANQGSEA.

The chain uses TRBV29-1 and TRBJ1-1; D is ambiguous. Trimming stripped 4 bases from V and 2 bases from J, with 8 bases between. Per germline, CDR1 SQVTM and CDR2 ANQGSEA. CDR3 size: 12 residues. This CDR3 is CSVAQLNTEAFF. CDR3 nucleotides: TGCAGCGTTGCCCAGTTAAACACTGAAGCTTTCTTT.

This chain's CDR3 is CAWGPWETQYF. The CDR3 coding sequence is TGTGCCTGGGGACCTTGGGAGACCCAGTACTTC. The rearrangement links TRBV30 to TRBJ2-5; D not certain. CDR3 length equals 11 residues. Germline CDR1 GTSNPN, CDR2 SVGIG (reference sequence). Trimming removed 5 bases at V and 5 bases at J, with 9 bases between.

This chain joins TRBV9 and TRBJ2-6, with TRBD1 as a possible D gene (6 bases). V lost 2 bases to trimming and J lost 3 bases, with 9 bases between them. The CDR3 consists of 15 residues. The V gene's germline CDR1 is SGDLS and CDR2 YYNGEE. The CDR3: CASSVQGNGANVLTF. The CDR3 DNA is TGTGCCAGCAGCGTCCAGGGGAATGGGGCCAACGTCCTGACTTTC.

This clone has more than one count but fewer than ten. CDR3 residues: CASSWGLASDTQYF. CDR3 DNA: TGTGCCAGCAGCTGGGGACTAGCGTCAGATACGCAGTATTTT. The chain is built from TRBV27 and TRBJ2-3; 10 bases are a match to TRBD2. The germline V gene has CDR1 MNHEY and CDR2 SMNVEV (reference sequence). The CDR3 length is 14 residues. V was clipped by 6 bases and J by 4 bases; unmatched bases: 4.

DNA of the CDR3: TGTGCCAGCAGCCAAGACAACAGGGGTGGCTACACCTTC. It yields the protein CASSQDNRGGYTF. This chain uses TRBV14 with TRBJ1-2, with TRBD1 matching 7 bases. The ends lost 0 bases at V and 7 bases at J; junction bases unmatched: 2. This CDR3 is built from 13 residues. Germline V CDR1 and CDR2: SGHDN, FVKESK. Variable domain in full (rest from reference TRBV14 and TRBJ1-2): EAGVTQFPSHSVIEKGQTVTLRCDPISGHDNLYWYRRVMGKEIKFLLHFVKESKQDESGMPNNRFLAERTGGTYSTLKVQPAELEDSGVYFCASSQDNRGGYTFGSGTRLTVV.

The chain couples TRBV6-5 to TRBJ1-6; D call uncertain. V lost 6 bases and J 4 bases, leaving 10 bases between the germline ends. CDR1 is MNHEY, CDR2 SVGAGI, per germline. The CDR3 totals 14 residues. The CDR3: CASRTQPYNSPLHF. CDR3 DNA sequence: TGTGCCAGCAGGACGCAGCCATATAATTCACCCCTCCACTTT.

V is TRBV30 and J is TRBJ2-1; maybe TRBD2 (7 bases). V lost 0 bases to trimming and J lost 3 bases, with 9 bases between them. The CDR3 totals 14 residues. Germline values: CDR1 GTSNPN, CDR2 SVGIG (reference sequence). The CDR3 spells CAWSVGGGYNEQFF. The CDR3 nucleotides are TGTGCCTGGAGTGTAGGGGGGGGCTACAATGAGCAGTTCTTC.

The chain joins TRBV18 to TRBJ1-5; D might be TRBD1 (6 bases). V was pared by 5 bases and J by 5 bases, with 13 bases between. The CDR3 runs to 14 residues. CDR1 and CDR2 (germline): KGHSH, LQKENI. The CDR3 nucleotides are TGTGCCAGCTCAGCAGGGGTCCCTTATCAGCCCCAGCATTTT. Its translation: CASSAGVPYQPQHF.

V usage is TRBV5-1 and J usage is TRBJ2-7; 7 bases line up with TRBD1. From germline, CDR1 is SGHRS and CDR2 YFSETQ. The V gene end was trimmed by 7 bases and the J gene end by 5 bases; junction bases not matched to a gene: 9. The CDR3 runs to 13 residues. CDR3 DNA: TGCGCCAGCTCTCGACAGGGACAGAACGAGCAGTACTTC. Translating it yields CASSRQGQNEQYF. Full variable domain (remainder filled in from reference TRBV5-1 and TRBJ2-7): KAGVTQTPRYLIKTRGQQVTLSCSPISGHRSVSWYQQTPGQGLQFLFEYFSETQRNKGNFPGRFSGRQFSNSRSEMNVSTLELGDSALYLCASSRQGQNEQYFGPGTRLTVT.

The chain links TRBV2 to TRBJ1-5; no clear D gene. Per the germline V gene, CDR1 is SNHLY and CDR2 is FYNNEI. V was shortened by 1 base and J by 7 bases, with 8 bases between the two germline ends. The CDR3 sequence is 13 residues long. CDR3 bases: TGTGCCAGCAGTGAAGGGCGGAGGCAGCCCCAGCATTTT. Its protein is CASSEGRRQPQHF.

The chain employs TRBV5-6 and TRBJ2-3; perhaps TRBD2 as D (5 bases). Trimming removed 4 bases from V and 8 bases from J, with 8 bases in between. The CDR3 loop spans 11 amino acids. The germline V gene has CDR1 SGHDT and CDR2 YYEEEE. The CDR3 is CASSIGGTQYF. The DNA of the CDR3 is TGTGCCAGCAGCATTGGAGGTACGCAGTATTTT. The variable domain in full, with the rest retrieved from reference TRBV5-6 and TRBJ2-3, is DAGVTQSPTHLIKTRGQQVTLRCSPKSGHDTVSWYQQALGQGPQFIFQYYEEEERQRGNFPDRFSGHQFPNYSSELNVNALLLGDSALYLCASSIGGTQYFGPGTRLTVL.